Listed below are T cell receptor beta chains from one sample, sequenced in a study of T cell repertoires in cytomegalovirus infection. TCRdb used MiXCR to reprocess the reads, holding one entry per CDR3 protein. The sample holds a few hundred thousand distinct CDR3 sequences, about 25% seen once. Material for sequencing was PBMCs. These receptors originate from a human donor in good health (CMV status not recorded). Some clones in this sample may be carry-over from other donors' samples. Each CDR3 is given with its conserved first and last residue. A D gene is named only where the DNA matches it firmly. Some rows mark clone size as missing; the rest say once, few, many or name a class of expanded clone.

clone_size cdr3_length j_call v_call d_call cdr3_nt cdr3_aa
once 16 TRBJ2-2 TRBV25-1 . TGTGCCAGCAGTGAGGGAACGGGAAGTGTCGCCGGGGAGCTGTTTTTT CASSEGTGSVAGELFF
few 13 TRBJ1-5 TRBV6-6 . TGTGCCAGCAGATCGGACAACAATCAGCCCCAGCATTTT CASRSDNNQPQHF
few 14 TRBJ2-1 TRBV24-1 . TGTGCCACCAGTGGGGACACCAACTACAATGAGCAGTTCTTC CATSGDTNYNEQFF
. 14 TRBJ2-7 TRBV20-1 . TGCAGTGCTAGCGGGGGCCGTACCTTCTACGAGCAGTACTTC CSASGGRTFYEQYF
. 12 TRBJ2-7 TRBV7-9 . TGTGCCAGCAGCTCCGAATCCTACGAGCAGTACTTC CASSSESYEQYF
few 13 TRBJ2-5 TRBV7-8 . TGTGCCAGCAACGATAACCTCCAAGAGACCCAGTACTTC CASNDNLQETQYF
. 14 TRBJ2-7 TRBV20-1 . TGCAGTGCTAGAGAGAACCCCCGGGGGCCTCTCCGATACTTC CSARENPRGPLRYF
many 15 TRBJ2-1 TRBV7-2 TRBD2 TGTGCCAGCAGGTTAGCGGGACAATCCTACAATGAGCAGTTCTTC CASRLAGQSYNEQFF
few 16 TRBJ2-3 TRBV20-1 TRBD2 TGCAGTGCCACAACCAGGGTTCTAGCGGGCACAGATACGCAGTATTTT CSATTRVLAGTDTQYF
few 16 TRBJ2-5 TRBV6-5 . TGTGCCAGCAGTTACGAGGCGCGAGACCGTCAAGAGACCCAGTACTTC CASSYEARDRQETQYF
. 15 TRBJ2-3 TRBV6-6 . TGTGCCAGCAGTTACGAGGGGCACCCTCAAGATACGCAGTATTTT CASSYEGHPQDTQYF
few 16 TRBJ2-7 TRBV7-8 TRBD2 TGTGCCAGCAGCTTGGGGAACTGGCGGGAGTCTTACGAGCAGTACTTC CASSLGNWRESYEQYF
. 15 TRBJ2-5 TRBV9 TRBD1 TGTGCCAGCAGCGTAGCATGGACAGGGAAAGAGACCCAGTACTTC CASSVAWTGKETQYF
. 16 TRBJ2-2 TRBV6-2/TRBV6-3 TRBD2 TGTGCCAGCATGGAAGGCCTAGCGGGAGTAGCCGGGGAGCTGTTTTTT CASMEGLAGVAGELFF
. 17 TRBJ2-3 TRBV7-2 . TGTGCCAGCAGCTTAGCTTCGACCCGGGTTTCTACAGATACGCAGTATTTT CASSLASTRVSTDTQYF
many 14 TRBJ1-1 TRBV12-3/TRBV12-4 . TGTGCCAGCAGTTTATCAGGGATCAACACTGAAGCTTTCTTT CASSLSGINTEAFF
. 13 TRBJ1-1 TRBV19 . TGTGCCAGTCGGAACAGGGAAAAGAGTGAAGCTTTCTTT CASRNREKSEAFF
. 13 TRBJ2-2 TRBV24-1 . TGTGGCGCTGAGAGTGCGAACACCGGGGAGCTGTTTTTT CGAESANTGELFF
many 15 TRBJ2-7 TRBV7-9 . TGTGCCAGCAGCTCGGGCCTAGCGCCCTCCTACGAGCAGTACTTC CASSSGLAPSYEQYF
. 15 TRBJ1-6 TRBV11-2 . TGTGCCAGCAGCTTAGGGTCCGGGTACTATTCACCCCTCCACTTT CASSLGSGYYSPLHF
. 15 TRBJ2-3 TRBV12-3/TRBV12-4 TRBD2 TGTGCCAGCAGTTTTGCTAGCGGGATCGACGATACGCAGTATTTT CASSFASGIDDTQYF
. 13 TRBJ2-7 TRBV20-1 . TGCAGTGCTATTAAGGCGAACTCCTACGAGCAGTACTTC CSAIKANSYEQYF